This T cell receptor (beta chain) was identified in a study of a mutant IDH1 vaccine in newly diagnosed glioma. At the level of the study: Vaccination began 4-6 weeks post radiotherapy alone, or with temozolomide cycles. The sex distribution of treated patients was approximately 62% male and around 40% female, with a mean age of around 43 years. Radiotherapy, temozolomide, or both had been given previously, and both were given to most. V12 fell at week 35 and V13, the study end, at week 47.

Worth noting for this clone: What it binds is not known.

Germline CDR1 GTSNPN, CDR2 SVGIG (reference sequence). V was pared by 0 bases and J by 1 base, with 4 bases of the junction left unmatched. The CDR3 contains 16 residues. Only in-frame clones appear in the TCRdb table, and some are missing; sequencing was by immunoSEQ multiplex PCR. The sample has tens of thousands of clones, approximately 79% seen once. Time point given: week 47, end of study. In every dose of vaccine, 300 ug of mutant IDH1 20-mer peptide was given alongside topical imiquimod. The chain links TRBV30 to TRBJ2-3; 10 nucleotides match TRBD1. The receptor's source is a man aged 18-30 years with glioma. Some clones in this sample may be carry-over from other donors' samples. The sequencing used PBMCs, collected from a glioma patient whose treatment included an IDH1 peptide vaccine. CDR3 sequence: CAWSVGTGVGTDTQYF. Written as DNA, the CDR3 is TGTGCCTGGAGTGTTGGGACAGGGGTGGGCACAGATACGCAGTATTTT. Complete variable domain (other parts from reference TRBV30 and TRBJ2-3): SQTIHQWPATLVQPVGSPLSLECTVEGTSNPNLYWYRQAAGRGLQLLFYSVGIGQISSEVPQNLSASRPQDRQFILSSKKLLLSDSGFYLCAWSVGTGVGTDTQYFGPGTRLTVL.